This T cell receptor (beta chain) was identified in a study of T cell repertoires in ileal Crohn's disease. Germline trimming cut 1 base from V and 5 bases from J; bases unmatched to any gene: 7. The CDR3 totals 15 residues. Germline CDR1 reads MNHNS; CDR2 reads SASEGT. The data were produced by immunoSEQ multiplex PCR, yet TCRdb's version contains in-frame clones alone and is incomplete. The table has several thousand clones, around nine tenths seen once. A note on this clone: What it binds is unknown.

Study results and caveats: Endoscopic recurrence occurred in every patient whose clonality exceeded 26.8%.

Adults with ileal or ileocolonic Crohn's disease and an indication for resection were eligible. This receptor was identified in an adult with Crohn's disease. The chain links TRBV6-1 to TRBJ1-1; 7 nucleotides align to TRBD1. Sequencing input: ileal tissue. The CDR3 here is CASSEVGRGRTEAFF. The CDR3 DNA sequence: TGTGCCAGCAGTGAAGTGGGCAGGGGGAGAACTGAAGCTTTCTTT.